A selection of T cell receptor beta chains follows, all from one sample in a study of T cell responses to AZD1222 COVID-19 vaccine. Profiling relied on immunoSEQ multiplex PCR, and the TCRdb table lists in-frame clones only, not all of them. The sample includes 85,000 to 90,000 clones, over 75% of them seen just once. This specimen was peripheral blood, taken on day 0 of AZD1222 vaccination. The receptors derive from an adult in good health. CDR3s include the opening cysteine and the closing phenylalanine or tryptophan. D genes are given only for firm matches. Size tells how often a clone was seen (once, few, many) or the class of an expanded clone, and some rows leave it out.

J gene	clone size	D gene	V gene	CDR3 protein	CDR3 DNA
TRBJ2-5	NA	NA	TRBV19	CASSRDNRETQYF	TGTGCCAGTAGTCGGGACAATAGGGAGACCCAGTACTTC
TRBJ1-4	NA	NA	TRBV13	CASSQGATNEKLFF	TGTGCCAGCAGCCAGGGTGCAACTAATGAAAAACTGTTTTTT
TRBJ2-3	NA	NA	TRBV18	CASSPTFGGGSTDTQYF	TGTGCCAGCTCACCAACATTCGGCGGAGGTAGCACAGATACGCAGTATTTT
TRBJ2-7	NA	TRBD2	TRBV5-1	CASSLTSGSYEQYF	TGCGCCAGCAGCTTAACTAGCGGGAGCTACGAGCAGTACTTC
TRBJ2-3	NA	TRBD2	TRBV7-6	CASSYGTSGLDTQYF	TGTGCCAGCAGCTACGGGACTAGCGGACTGGATACGCAGTATTTT
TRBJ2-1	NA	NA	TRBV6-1	CASSERYYNEQFF	TGTGCCAGCAGTGAGCGGTACTACAATGAGCAGTTCTTC
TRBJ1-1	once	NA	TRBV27	CASSIGPSTEAFF	TGTGCCAGCAGTATCGGGCCCTCCACTGAAGCTTTCTTT
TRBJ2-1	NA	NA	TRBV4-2	CASSNPYTDNEQFF	TGTGCCAGCAGCAACCCTTATACCGACAATGAGCAGTTCTTC
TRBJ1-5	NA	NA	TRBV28	CASSPLGLGSNQPQHF	TGTGCCAGCAGTCCCCTTGGGCTAGGAAGCAATCAGCCCCAGCATTTT
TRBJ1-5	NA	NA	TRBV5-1	CASSQGDREGQPQHF	TGCGCCAGCAGCCAAGGGGATAGGGAGGGTCAGCCCCAGCATTTT
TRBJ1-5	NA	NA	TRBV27	CASHSGDGGNQPQHF	TGTGCCAGCCATTCAGGGGACGGCGGCAATCAGCCCCAGCATTTT
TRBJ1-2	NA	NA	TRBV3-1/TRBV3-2	CASSTRRRLNYGYTF	TGTGCCAGCAGCACTCGTCGAAGACTTAACTATGGCTACACCTTC
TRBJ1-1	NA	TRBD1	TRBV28	CASSWTGGNTEAFF	TGTGCCAGCAGTTGGACAGGGGGGAACACTGAAGCTTTCTTT
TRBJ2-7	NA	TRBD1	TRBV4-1	CASSQDPDRGLYEQYF	TGCGCCAGCAGCCAAGATCCGGACAGGGGGCTGTACGAGCAGTACTTC
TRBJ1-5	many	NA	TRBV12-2	CASRLEESINPQHF	TGTGCAAGTCGCTTAGAGGAGTCGATCAACCCCCAGCATTTT
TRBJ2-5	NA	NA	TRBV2	CASSVEETQYF	TGTGCCAGCAGTGTCGAAGAGACCCAGTACTTC
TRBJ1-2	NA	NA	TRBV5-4	CASSLARVNYGYTF	TGTGCCAGCAGCCTGGCGAGGGTCAACTATGGCTACACCTTC
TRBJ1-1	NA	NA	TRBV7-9	CASSRAISEAFF	TGTGCCAGCAGCCGCGCTATCTCTGAAGCTTTCTTT
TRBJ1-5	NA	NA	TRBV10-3	CAISAVGAQPQHF	TGTGCCATCAGCGCCGTAGGGGCTCAGCCCCAGCATTTT
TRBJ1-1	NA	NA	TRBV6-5	CASTSGIAEAFF	TGTGCCAGCACCTCGGGGATCGCTGAAGCTTTCTTT
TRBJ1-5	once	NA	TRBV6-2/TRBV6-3	CASSSITGDYSNQPQHF	TGTGCCAGCAGTTCCATAACAGGAGACTATAGCAATCAGCCCCAGCATTTT
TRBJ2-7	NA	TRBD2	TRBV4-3	CASSQGRGSPYEQYF	TGCGCCAGCAGCCAAGGTCGCGGGAGTCCCTACGAGCAGTACTTC
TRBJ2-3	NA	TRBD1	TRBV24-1	CATGDWTGRQYF	TGTGCCACCGGAGACTGGACAGGGCGACAGTATTTT
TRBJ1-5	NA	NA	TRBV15	CATSRDWALGGNQPQHF	TGTGCCACCAGCAGAGATTGGGCGTTGGGGGGCAATCAGCCCCAGCATTTT
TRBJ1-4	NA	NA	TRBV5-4	CASSLAGNEKLFF	TGTGCCAGCAGTCTGGCCGGGAATGAAAAACTGTTTTTT
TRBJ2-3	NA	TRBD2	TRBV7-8	CASSPIEREGLSTQYF	TGTGCCAGCAGCCCCATAGAGCGGGAGGGCCTCAGTACGCAGTATTTT
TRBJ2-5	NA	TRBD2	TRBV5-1	CASSPWTSGFQETQYF	TGCGCCAGCAGCCCCTGGACTAGCGGGTTTCAAGAGACCCAGTACTTC
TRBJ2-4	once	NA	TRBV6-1	CASSAGTLGAKNIQYF	TGTGCCAGCAGTGCCGGGACTTTGGGCGCCAAAAACATTCAGTACTTC
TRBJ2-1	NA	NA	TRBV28	CASSSIRGHEQFF	TGTGCCAGCAGTTCGATCCGGGGGCATGAGCAGTTCTTC
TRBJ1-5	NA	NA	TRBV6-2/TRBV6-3	CASSYYGDSNQPQHF	TGTGCCAGCAGTTACTACGGGGATAGCAATCAGCCCCAGCATTTT
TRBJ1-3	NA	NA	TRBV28	CASSLGQARSGNTIYF	TGTGCCAGCAGTTTAGGGCAGGCGCGCTCTGGAAACACCATATATTTT
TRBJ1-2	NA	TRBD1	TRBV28	CASRGTGANYGYTF	TGTGCCAGCAGAGGGACAGGGGCAAACTATGGCTACACCTTC
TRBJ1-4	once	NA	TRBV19	CASSTSTEEKLFF	TGTGCCAGTAGTACCTCGACCGAAGAAAAACTGTTTTTT
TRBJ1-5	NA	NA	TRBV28	CASSEGGDTRSF	TGTGCCAGCAGCGAAGGGGGGGACACCCGAAGTTTT
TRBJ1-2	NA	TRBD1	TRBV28	CASILGQGALGYTF	TGTGCCAGCATACTTGGACAGGGGGCGCTTGGCTACACCTTC
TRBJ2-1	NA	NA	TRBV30	CAWSGNRNYNEQFF	TGTGCCTGGAGTGGGAACAGAAACTACAATGAGCAGTTCTTC
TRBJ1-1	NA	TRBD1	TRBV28	CASSSPGTGDATEAFF	TGTGCCAGCAGTTCCCCCGGGACAGGAGATGCCACTGAAGCTTTCTTT
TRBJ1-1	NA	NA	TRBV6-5	CASSSDTNTEAFF	TGTGCCAGCAGTTCGGACACGAACACTGAAGCTTTCTTT
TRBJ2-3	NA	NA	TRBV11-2	CASSLGGTDTQYF	TGTGCCAGCAGCTTAGGAGGCACAGATACGCAGTATTTT
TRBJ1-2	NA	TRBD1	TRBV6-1	CASSEDRQGRGYGYTF	TGTGCCAGCAGTGAGGACAGACAGGGGAGAGGCTATGGCTACACCTTC
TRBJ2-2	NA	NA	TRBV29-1	CSVDPGQHTGELFF	TGCAGTGTAGACCCGGGACAACACACCGGGGAGCTGTTTTTT
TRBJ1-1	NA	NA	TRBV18	CASSPRQGGTEAFF	TGTGCCAGCTCACCACGGCAGGGCGGGACTGAAGCTTTCTTT
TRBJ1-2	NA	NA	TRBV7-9	CASSLSASGGYGYTF	TGTGCCAGCAGCTTATCGGCCTCCGGCGGCTATGGCTACACCTTC
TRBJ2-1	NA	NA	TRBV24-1	CATQTGTQNEQFF	TGTGCCACCCAAACCGGGACGCAGAATGAGCAGTTCTTC
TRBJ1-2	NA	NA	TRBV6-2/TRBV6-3	CASSHDIDSTAPNYGYTF	TGTGCCAGCAGTCATGATATTGATTCGACAGCTCCTAACTATGGCTACACCTTC
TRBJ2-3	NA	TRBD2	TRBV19	CARPDYPGLAGVGADTQYF	TGTGCCAGGCCCGACTATCCGGGACTAGCGGGAGTAGGGGCAGATACGCAGTATTTT
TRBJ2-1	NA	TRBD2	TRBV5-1	CASSLGARAGGYNEQFF	TGCGCCAGCAGCTTGGGGGCGCGAGCGGGGGGCTACAATGAGCAGTTCTTC
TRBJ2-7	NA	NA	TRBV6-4	CASSDSRSPEQYF	TGTGCCAGCAGTGACTCGAGATCCCCCGAGCAGTACTTC
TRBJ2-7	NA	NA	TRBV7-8	CASSLDLVAYEQYF	TGTGCCAGCAGCCTCGATCTCGTGGCCTACGAGCAGTACTTC
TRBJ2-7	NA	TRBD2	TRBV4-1	CASSQEAGGPYEQYF	TGCGCCAGCAGCCAAGAGGCGGGAGGGCCCTACGAGCAGTACTTC
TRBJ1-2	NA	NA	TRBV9	CASSPQRPNYGYTF	TGTGCCAGCAGCCCACAGAGGCCTAACTATGGCTACACCTTC
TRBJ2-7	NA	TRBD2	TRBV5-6	CASSPGLAGTYEQYF	TGTGCCAGCAGCCCCGGACTAGCGGGCACCTACGAGCAGTACTTC
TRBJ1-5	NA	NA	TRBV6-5	CASSVGVSQHF	TGTGCCAGCAGCGTAGGGGTGTCCCAGCATTTT
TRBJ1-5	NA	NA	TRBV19	CASSISTDRNQPQHF	TGTGCCAGTAGTATAAGCACGGATAGAAATCAGCCCCAGCATTTT
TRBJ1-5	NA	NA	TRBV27	CASSFWGSDQPQHF	TGTGCCAGCAGTTTTTGGGGTTCGGATCAGCCCCAGCATTTT